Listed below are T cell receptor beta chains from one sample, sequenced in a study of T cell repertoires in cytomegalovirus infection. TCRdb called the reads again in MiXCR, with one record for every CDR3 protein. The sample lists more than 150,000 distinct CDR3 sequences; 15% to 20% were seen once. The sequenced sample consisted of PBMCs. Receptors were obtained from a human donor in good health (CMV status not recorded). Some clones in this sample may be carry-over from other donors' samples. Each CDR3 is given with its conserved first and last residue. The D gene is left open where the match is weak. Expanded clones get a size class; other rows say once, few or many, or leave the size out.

cdr3_nt: TGTGCCACCAGCAAGACAGGGGGTTCCCTCTCTGGGGCCAACGTCCTGACTTTC
cdr3_aa: CATSKTGGSLSGANVLTF
v_call: TRBV15
j_call: TRBJ2-6
d_call: TRBD1
clone_size: few

cdr3_nt: TGTGCCAGCCAACGACAGGGTTTACCCTCTGGGGCCAACGTCCTGACTTTC
cdr3_aa: CASQRQGLPSGANVLTF
v_call: TRBV2
j_call: TRBJ2-6
d_call: TRBD1
clone_size: few

cdr3_nt: TGTGCCAGCAGCCAAACTAGCGGGAGAATATGGAATGAGCAGTTCTTC
cdr3_aa: CASSQTSGRIWNEQFF
v_call: TRBV13
j_call: TRBJ2-1
d_call: TRBD2
clone_size: few

cdr3_nt: TGTGCCAGCAGCCAAGAGGCGGGAGGGCCCCCCTACAATGAGCAGTTCTTC
cdr3_aa: CASSQEAGGPPYNEQFF
v_call: TRBV4-2
j_call: TRBJ2-1
d_call: TRBD2
clone_size: few

cdr3_nt: TGTGCCAGCAGTGGACTGAGGTATGCAGATACGCAGTATTTT
cdr3_aa: CASSGLRYADTQYF
v_call: TRBV12-3/TRBV12-4
j_call: TRBJ2-3
d_call: NA
clone_size: NA

cdr3_nt: TGTGCCAGCAGGACTCTAGGAGGGGGCCACGAGCAGTACTTC
cdr3_aa: CASRTLGGGHEQYF
v_call: TRBV6-2/TRBV6-3
j_call: TRBJ2-7
d_call: NA
clone_size: few

cdr3_nt: TGTGCCAGCAGCTTGTTAGCGGGGGGCTCCTACGAGCAGTACTTC
cdr3_aa: CASSLLAGGSYEQYF
v_call: TRBV7-3
j_call: TRBJ2-7
d_call: TRBD2
clone_size: many

cdr3_nt: TGCAGTGCTAGAGATCGGTTCGGCTTAACCAATCAGCCCCAGCATTTT
cdr3_aa: CSARDRFGLTNQPQHF
v_call: TRBV20-1
j_call: TRBJ1-5
d_call: NA
clone_size: NA

cdr3_nt: TGCAGTGCTCGAAGACCGGGGACAGACTACAATGAGCAGTTCTTC
cdr3_aa: CSARRPGTDYNEQFF
v_call: TRBV20-1
j_call: TRBJ2-1
d_call: TRBD1
clone_size: few

cdr3_nt: TGTGCCAGCAGCCCCCGAGGGGGGGGCGCGAACTATGGCTACACCTTC
cdr3_aa: CASSPRGGGANYGYTF
v_call: TRBV7-8
j_call: TRBJ1-2
d_call: NA
clone_size: many

cdr3_nt: TGTGCCAGTTTTACTAGCGGGAGACGTGCTGGTGAGCAGTTCTTC
cdr3_aa: CASFTSGRRAGEQFF
v_call: TRBV2
j_call: TRBJ2-1
d_call: TRBD2
clone_size: few

cdr3_nt: TGTGCCAGCAGCTTAAGTCAGGGAACCTACAATGAGCAGTTCTTC
cdr3_aa: CASSLSQGTYNEQFF
v_call: TRBV7-2
j_call: TRBJ2-1
d_call: NA
clone_size: many

cdr3_nt: TGTGCCAGCAGCTTAGGTGGACTCCCGCTCGTGGAAGCTTTCTTT
cdr3_aa: CASSLGGLPLVEAFF
v_call: TRBV11-3
j_call: TRBJ1-1
d_call: NA
clone_size: few

cdr3_nt: TGTGCCAGTACCATGTCAGGGGGCAATCAGCCCCAGCATTTT
cdr3_aa: CASTMSGGNQPQHF
v_call: TRBV19
j_call: TRBJ1-5
d_call: NA
clone_size: many

cdr3_nt: TGTGCCAGCAGGCTCAGGACAGGCCTAAACACTGAAGCTTTCTTT
cdr3_aa: CASRLRTGLNTEAFF
v_call: TRBV6-1
j_call: TRBJ1-1
d_call: TRBD1
clone_size: NA

cdr3_nt: TGTGCCAGCACCAATCGGGGGACAGATACGCAGTATTTT
cdr3_aa: CASTNRGTDTQYF
v_call: TRBV5-6
j_call: TRBJ2-3
d_call: NA
clone_size: many

cdr3_nt: TGCAGCGTTGCCGCCACAGGGTTCACTGAAGCTTTCTTT
cdr3_aa: CSVAATGFTEAFF
v_call: TRBV29-1
j_call: TRBJ1-1
d_call: NA
clone_size: few

cdr3_nt: TGCGCCAGCAGCCGCCCCGGGGCCAATCAGCCCCAGCATTTT
cdr3_aa: CASSRPGANQPQHF
v_call: TRBV4-1
j_call: TRBJ1-5
d_call: NA
clone_size: NA

cdr3_nt: TGTGCCAGCAGCTTCAGCGGGGCCTCATCCTACGAGCAGTACTTC
cdr3_aa: CASSFSGASSYEQYF
v_call: TRBV7-2
j_call: TRBJ2-7
d_call: TRBD2
clone_size: many

cdr3_nt: TGTGCCAGCCGAGGGGAGGGGTGGAACACTGAAGCTTTCTTT
cdr3_aa: CASRGEGWNTEAFF
v_call: TRBV6-2/TRBV6-3
j_call: TRBJ1-1
d_call: NA
clone_size: NA

cdr3_nt: TGTGCCAGCAGCTTAGACGCAGGGGGCGCAATCAATGGCTACACCTTC
cdr3_aa: CASSLDAGGAINGYTF
v_call: TRBV11-3
j_call: TRBJ1-2
d_call: TRBD1
clone_size: many

cdr3_nt: TGTGCCAGCAGCTTAAAAACAGGGGGCGGCAATTCACCCCTCCACTTT
cdr3_aa: CASSLKTGGGNSPLHF
v_call: TRBV11-2
j_call: TRBJ1-6
d_call: TRBD1
clone_size: NA

cdr3_nt: TGTGCCAGCAGCCCCCCGAGGGCGGGTCGCGCTCAGCCCCAGCATTTT
cdr3_aa: CASSPPRAGRAQPQHF
v_call: TRBV9
j_call: TRBJ1-5
d_call: NA
clone_size: few

cdr3_nt: TGTGCCAGCAGCCCCCAAGGGGGCGGGGGCTACAATGAGCAGTTCTTC
cdr3_aa: CASSPQGGGGYNEQFF
v_call: TRBV7-2
j_call: TRBJ2-1
d_call: NA
clone_size: many

cdr3_nt: TGTGCCAGCAGACCCCGGGGCCTAGAGGGGGAGCTGTTTTTT
cdr3_aa: CASRPRGLEGELFF
v_call: TRBV6-1
j_call: TRBJ2-2
d_call: NA
clone_size: few

cdr3_nt: TGTGCCAGCAGCCAAGGACCCGCGACAGCAAGGACCTACACCTTC
cdr3_aa: CASSQGPATARTYTF
v_call: TRBV3-1
j_call: TRBJ1-2
d_call: NA
clone_size: few

cdr3_nt: TGCAGCGTTGAGTCCCTGGGGCGGCCCGGGGCCAACGTCCTGACTTTC
cdr3_aa: CSVESLGRPGANVLTF
v_call: TRBV29-1
j_call: TRBJ2-6
d_call: NA
clone_size: many

cdr3_nt: TGTGCCAGCAGCTTGGAGAAAGTTACCTACGAGCAGTACTTC
cdr3_aa: CASSLEKVTYEQYF
v_call: TRBV7-4
j_call: TRBJ2-7
d_call: NA
clone_size: few

cdr3_nt: TGTGCCAGCAGCTTAGTCGGGCAGCGGTATGAAGCTTTCTTT
cdr3_aa: CASSLVGQRYEAFF
v_call: TRBV11-3
j_call: TRBJ1-1
d_call: NA
clone_size: few

cdr3_nt: TGTGCCAGCAGCTTGGCGTTGCGGGGAAGACAAGAGACCCAGTACTTC
cdr3_aa: CASSLALRGRQETQYF
v_call: TRBV7-2
j_call: TRBJ2-5
d_call: NA
clone_size: many

cdr3_nt: TGTGCTTGCTGGGGCGGGGGACGCTATGGCTACACCTTC
cdr3_aa: CACWGGGRYGYTF
v_call: TRBV6-1
j_call: TRBJ1-2
d_call: NA
clone_size: few

cdr3_nt: TGTGCCGGCAAGGCGGCAGGGGGAACCTACGAGCAGTACTTC
cdr3_aa: CAGKAAGGTYEQYF
v_call: TRBV2
j_call: TRBJ2-7
d_call: TRBD1
clone_size: many

cdr3_nt: TGTGCCAGCAATCAACGACAGGGCGAGGTGGAGCAGTTCTTC
cdr3_aa: CASNQRQGEVEQFF
v_call: TRBV7-9
j_call: TRBJ2-1
d_call: TRBD1
clone_size: few

cdr3_nt: TGTGCCAGCAGTGTGGGACGGTCCTACAATGAGCAGTTCTTC
cdr3_aa: CASSVGRSYNEQFF
v_call: TRBV11-1
j_call: TRBJ2-1
d_call: NA
clone_size: many

cdr3_nt: TGTGCCAGCAGTTTACAGGGGATTGGGGGCTATGGCTACACCTTC
cdr3_aa: CASSLQGIGGYGYTF
v_call: TRBV12-3/TRBV12-4
j_call: TRBJ1-2
d_call: NA
clone_size: few